What follows is one T cell receptor (beta chain) and its context. This sample is drawn from a study of blood T cell repertoires in COVID-19. Study details: Sources were T cells, B-cell-depleted T cells, or PBMCs; the material itself was cDNA or gDNA.

Germline V gene sequence: CDR1 KGHDR, CDR2 SFDVKD. Trimming stripped 4 bases from V and 6 bases from J, with 22 bases between. The CDR3 is 17 residues long. Profiling relied on immunoSEQ multiplex PCR, and the TCRdb table lists in-frame clones only, not all of them. The repertoire includes some 200,000 clones, 78% of them detected once, and around 15% sits in the top ten. Sequencing used PBMCs or T cells enriched from blood (not recorded which). The chain joins TRBV24-1 to TRBJ2-3; D is perhaps TRBD2 (6 bases). This TCR was sampled from a woman aged 45-60 years who had recovered from COVID-19. The CDR3 region has the DNA TGTGCCACCAGTGACCCGTCCGGACGCAGGAGGGCGGATACGCAGTATTTT. Its protein is CATSDPSGRRRADTQYF.